Shown below are 27 T cell receptor beta chains from a single sample sequenced in a study of CD8+CD57+ T cells in acquired aplastic anemia. Genomic DNA was employed as the template in profiling TCR beta VDJ and CDR3. Each CDR3 protein is one row after TCRdb ran MiXCR on the reads. The table lists under 250,000 distinct CDR3 sequences, approximately 35% of them singletons. What was sequenced was sorted CD4+, CD8+, or CD8+CD57+ T cells (not recorded which) from PBMCs. These receptors came from a human donor in good health, serving as a control.

This clonotype was counted many times. V is TRBV2 and J is TRBJ2-5; maybe TRBD1 (6 bases). CDR3 length equals 13 residues. V was clipped by 6 bases and J by 3 bases, with 11 bases between them. Germline lookup yields CDR1 SNHLY and CDR2 FYNNEI. Written as DNA, the CDR3 is TGTGCCAGCAGCACAGGGATAGAAGAGACCCAGTACTTC. Residues: CASSTGIEETQYF.

The rearrangement joins TRBV7-2 to TRBJ1-6; D is ambiguous. V was clipped by 0 bases and J by 5 bases, with 11 bases between them. This CDR3 is 16 amino acids long. The V gene's germline CDR1 is SGHTA and CDR2 FQGNSA. CDR3 sequence: CASSLAGSLNNSPLHF. The CDR3 nucleotides are TGTGCCAGCAGCTTAGCAGGAAGTCTAAATAATTCACCCCTCCACTTT.

The chain is built from TRBV2 and TRBJ1-2; no clear D. V lost 5 bases and J lost 10, with 17 bases in between. Germline V gene lookup returns CDR1 SNHLY and CDR2 FYNNEI. This CDR3 spans 13 amino acids. CDR3 region: CASSRRASEVYTF. CDR3 DNA: TGTGCCAGCAGTCGTCGGGCTAGCGAGGTCTACACCTTC.

This clonotype was counted at least ten times. The chain uses TRBV2 and TRBJ1-6; D unresolved. V shed 5 bases and J shed 11 bases, with 10 bases lying between them. The germline gives CDR1 SNHLY, CDR2 FYNNEI. The CDR3 is 12 amino acids. The chain's CDR3 is CASSLTITPLHF. CDR3 sequence (DNA): TGTGCCAGCAGTTTGACAATTACACCCCTCCACTTT.

This clonotype has ten or more counts. J is TRBJ2-7 and V is TRBV3-1, with unresolved D. The CDR3 runs to 13 residues. Germline V gene sequence: CDR1 LGHDT, CDR2 YNNKEL (reference sequence). V lost 6 bases and J 4 bases, leaving 13 bases between the germline ends. The CDR3 DNA reads TGTGCCAGCAGTCGCCAAAGCCAGTACGAGCAGTACTTC. Protein: CASSRQSQYEQYF.

This clonotype was recorded many times. This chain links TRBV15 with TRBJ2-1; 8 bases line up with TRBD2. The CDR3 is 17 amino acids. Germline-derived CDR1 and CDR2 are LNHNV and YYDKDF (reference sequence). The V segment lost 0 bases and the J segment 7 bases; nucleotides outside the gene matches: 11. CDR3 amino acids: CATSRDAGLGVANEQFF. In DNA form, the CDR3 reads TGTGCCACCAGCAGAGATGCGGGACTAGGTGTGGCGAATGAGCAGTTCTTC.

This clonotype occurred many times. The V gene is TRBV7-9, the J gene TRBJ1-2; a possible D gene is TRBD1 (6 bases). The CDR3 extends over 14 amino acids. Germline assignment: CDR1 SEHNR and CDR2 FQNEAQ (reference sequence). With 0 bases removed from V and 2 bases from J, the gap between germline ends came to 7 bases. The CDR3 sequence is CASSLARGNYGYTF. In DNA form, the CDR3 reads TGTGCCAGCAGCTTAGCTAGGGGGAACTATGGCTACACCTTC.

In regard to this clonotype: One end of the junction fails to match germline, which may point to a read error. The chain has TRBV10-3 and TRBJ2-1, with a possible D match to TRBD1 (6 bases). CDR3 size: 13 residues. Per the germline V gene, CDR1 is ENHRY and CDR2 is SYGVKD. CDR3 nucleotide sequence: TGTGCCAGCAGTCGGACAGAATACAATGAGCAGTTCTTC. The encoded protein is CASSRTEYNEQFF.

The chain couples TRBV15 to TRBJ1-1; maybe TRBD1 (5 bases). With 0 bases removed from V and 4 bases from J, the gap between germline ends came to 9 bases. Germline V lookup: CDR1 LNHNV, CDR2 YYDKDF (reference sequence). The CDR3 has 14 amino acids. CDR3 DNA sequence: TGTGCCACCAGCAGAGAGGGGGAGGTCACTGAAGCTTTCTTT. This translates into CATSREGEVTEAFF.

The chain joins TRBV27 to TRBJ1-1; D may be TRBD1 (5 bases). The V gene's germline CDR1 is MNHEY and CDR2 SMNVEV (reference sequence). The CDR3 has 15 amino acids. The ends were cut back, 6 bases at V and 4 bases at J, with 18 bases in the middle. CDR3: CASSLKEGRLTEAFF. The CDR3 region has the DNA TGTGCCAGCAGCCTAAAGGAGGGGCGTCTCACTGAAGCTTTCTTT.

This clonotype has a count of ten or more. This chain uses TRBV6-4 with TRBJ2-1; D unresolved. Germline V CDR1 and CDR2: MRHNA, SNTAGT. The CDR3 sequence is 14 residues long. The V and J ends lost 0 bases and 8 bases respectively, with 11 bases between them. The CDR3 region has the DNA TGTGCCAGCAGTGACTCTGTGCGGAGCGATGAGCAGTTCTTC. It specifies CASSDSVRSDEQFF.

V usage is TRBV18 and J usage is TRBJ1-1, with 7 bases aligning to TRBD1. The V gene's germline CDR1 is KGHSH and CDR2 LQKENI. Trimming at V came to 1 base and at J to 4 bases, leaving 3 bases not matched to a gene. This CDR3 spans 14 amino acids. In nucleotides, the CDR3 is TGTGCCAGCTCACCACAAGGGACAGTCACTGAAGCTTTCTTT. Amino acid sequence: CASSPQGTVTEAFF.

This clonotype appeared many times. The rearrangement uses TRBV2 and TRBJ2-7, with 9 bases that match TRBD2. The trim removed 6 bases at V and 2 bases at J, leaving 5 bases unmatched. There are 14 residues in the CDR3. Germline V gene data show CDR1 as SNHLY and CDR2 as FYNNEI. DNA of the CDR3: TGTGCCAGCAGGCGCGCGGGGGGGGCCTACGAGCAGTACTTC. This sequence encodes CASRRAGGAYEQYF.

About this clonotype itself: One base away lies a much larger clone, so this may be a sequencing read error. The genes are TRBV6-2 or TRBV6-3 and TRBJ1-2, with 10 positions matching TRBD1. The CDR3 totals 16 residues. CDR1 is MNHEY and CDR2 is SVGEGT in the germline V gene. The CDR3: CASSVLRTGGSYGHTF. The CDR3 DNA sequence: TGTGCCAGCAGCGTATTAAGGACAGGGGGGAGCTATGGCCACACCTTC.

The chain links TRBV6-2 or TRBV6-3 to TRBJ1-2; D unresolved. Germline V gives CDR1 MNHEY, CDR2 SVGEGT. CDR3 length: 18 residues. The V and J ends lost 2 bases and 3 bases respectively, with 22 bases between them. The CDR3 coding sequence is TGTGCCAGCAGTTACAGGGCTCTGGCGCCCTCAAAGGACTATGGCTACACCTTC. It codes for CASSYRALAPSKDYGYTF.

As for this clonotype: This sequence may be a read error, since a much larger clone differs from it by one base. The chain links TRBV11-1 to TRBJ2-2, with D tentatively TRBD2 (6 bases). This CDR3 has 15 amino acids. The germline V gene has CDR1 SGHAT and CDR2 FQDESV (reference sequence). The CDR3 nucleotides read TGTGCCAGCAGCTTAGCACCAACTTGGGGCGGGGAGCTGTCTTTT. Translated: CASSLAPTWGGELSF.

This clonotype was observed many times. The chain carries TRBV10-2 and TRBJ2-3, with D perhaps matching TRBD1 (5 bases). Between the trimmed V and J ends, which lost 6 bases and 4 bases, there was a span of 5 bases. The CDR3 spans 11 residues. From germline, CDR1 is WSHSY and CDR2 SAAADI. This CDR3 reads CASRQADTQYF. The CDR3 DNA reads TGCGCCAGCAGACAGGCAGATACGCAGTATTTT.

The chain combines TRBV29-1 with TRBJ2-7; TRBD2 aligns across 12 bases. V gave up 6 bases and J gave up 5 bases; unmatched junction bases: 5. The germline gives CDR1 SQVTM, CDR2 ANQGSEA. The CDR3 is made up of 13 amino acids. This CDR3 is CSVSGLAGHEQYF. CDR3 in DNA: TGCAGCGTCTCCGGACTAGCGGGGCACGAGCAGTACTTC.

Many counts were recorded for this clonotype. This sequence joins TRBV2 and TRBJ1-1, with D uncertain. The CDR3 has 11 residues. Deletions cut 0 bases from V and 10 bases from J, with 6 bases between. Germline values: CDR1 SNHLY, CDR2 FYNNEI. CDR3 DNA sequence: TGTGCCAGCAGTGAAGCGCACAGAGCTTTCTTT. Residues: CASSEAHRAFF.

This clonotype occurred many times. This rearrangement joins TRBV6-6 to TRBJ1-6; D possibly corresponds to TRBD1 (6 bases). This CDR3 has 15 amino acids. CDR1 and CDR2 from the germline V gene are MNHNY and SVGAGI (reference sequence). V lost 2 bases, J lost 7 bases, and 12 bases lay in between. The CDR3 DNA follows: TGTGCCAGCAGTTACCGTCGGCAGGGGAATTCACCCCTCCACTTT. It specifies CASSYRRQGNSPLHF.

This chain joins TRBV29-1 and TRBJ2-7; TRBD1 agrees at 8 bases. V gave up 3 bases and J gave up 5 bases; unmatched junction bases: 6. This CDR3 is 13 amino acids long. Germline values: CDR1 SQVTM, CDR2 ANQGSEA. This CDR3 is CSVDKTGAHEQYF. CDR3 DNA sequence: TGCAGCGTTGACAAGACAGGGGCCCACGAGCAGTACTTC.

Comment on this clonotype: Possible read error: a much larger clone is one base away. The chain uses TRBV5-1 and TRBJ1-1; D is possibly TRBD1 (5 bases). The CDR3 runs to 13 residues. In germline, CDR1 is SGHRS, CDR2 YFSETQ. This CDR3 reads CASSSAGNAEAFF. The CDR3 region has the DNA TGCGCCAGCAGCTCCGCAGGGAACGCTGAAGCTTTCTTT.

J is TRBJ2-3 and V is TRBV12-3 or TRBV12-4, with 9 positions matching TRBD2. The ends lost 7 bases at V and 4 bases at J; junction bases unmatched: 6. The CDR3 is 14 residues long. This CDR3 is CASTHSGGADTQYF. The CDR3 DNA reads TGTGCCAGCACCCATAGCGGGGGCGCAGATACGCAGTATTTT.

This clonotype was detected ten times or more. This chain uses TRBV11-2 with TRBJ2-7, with D possibly TRBD2 on 6 matching bases. The germline V and J ends were trimmed by 5 bases and 7 bases, with 15 bases remaining between them. The CDR3 contains 13 residues. The germline V gene has CDR1 SGHAT and CDR2 FQNNGV. The DNA of the CDR3 is TGTGCCAGCAGCCTAAACATTGCGGGAGAGCAGTACTTC. This gives the protein CASSLNIAGEQYF.

This clonotype occurred many times. The chain employs TRBV2 and TRBJ1-2; D remains unclear. V dropped 6 bases and J dropped 3 bases, with 14 bases sitting between them. This CDR3 spans 14 amino acids. Germline CDR1 SNHLY, CDR2 FYNNEI. Here the CDR3 DNA reads TGTGCCAGCAGAAAAACTTTGGAGGACTATGGCTACACCTTC. Translated, it gives CASRKTLEDYGYTF.

In its sample, this clonotype was seen many times. V is TRBV20-1 and J is TRBJ2-3, with TRBD2 matching 10 bases. Germline lookup yields CDR1 DFQATT and CDR2 SNEGSKA (reference sequence). CDR3 length: 15 amino acids. Trimming cost V 1 base and J 4 bases; bases outside gene matches: 5. CDR3 sequence (DNA): TGCAGTGCTAGAGGGACTAGCGGATGGGCAGATACGCAGTATTTT. It specifies CSARGTSGWADTQYF.

J is TRBJ1-1 and V is TRBV10-3; D is perhaps TRBD1 (5 bases). The CDR3 covers 14 residues. Germline CDR1 reads ENHRY; CDR2 reads SYGVKD. V was trimmed by 10 bases and J by 0 bases, leaving 15 bases between them. The CDR3 protein is CASRFDSMNTEAFF. The CDR3 nucleotides are TGTGCCAGCAGATTCGACAGTATGAACACTGAAGCTTTCTTT.